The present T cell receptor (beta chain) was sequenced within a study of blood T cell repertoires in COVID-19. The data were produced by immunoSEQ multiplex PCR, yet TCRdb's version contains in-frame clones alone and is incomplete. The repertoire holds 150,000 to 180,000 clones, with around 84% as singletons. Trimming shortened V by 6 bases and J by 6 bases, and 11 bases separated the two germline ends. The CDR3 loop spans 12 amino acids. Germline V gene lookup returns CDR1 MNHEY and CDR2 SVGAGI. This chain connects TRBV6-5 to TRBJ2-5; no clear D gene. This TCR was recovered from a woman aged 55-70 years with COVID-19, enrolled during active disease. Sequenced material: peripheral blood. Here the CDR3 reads CASSPAGQTQYF. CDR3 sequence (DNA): TGTGCCAGCAGCCCCGCAGGCCAGACCCAGTACTTC.